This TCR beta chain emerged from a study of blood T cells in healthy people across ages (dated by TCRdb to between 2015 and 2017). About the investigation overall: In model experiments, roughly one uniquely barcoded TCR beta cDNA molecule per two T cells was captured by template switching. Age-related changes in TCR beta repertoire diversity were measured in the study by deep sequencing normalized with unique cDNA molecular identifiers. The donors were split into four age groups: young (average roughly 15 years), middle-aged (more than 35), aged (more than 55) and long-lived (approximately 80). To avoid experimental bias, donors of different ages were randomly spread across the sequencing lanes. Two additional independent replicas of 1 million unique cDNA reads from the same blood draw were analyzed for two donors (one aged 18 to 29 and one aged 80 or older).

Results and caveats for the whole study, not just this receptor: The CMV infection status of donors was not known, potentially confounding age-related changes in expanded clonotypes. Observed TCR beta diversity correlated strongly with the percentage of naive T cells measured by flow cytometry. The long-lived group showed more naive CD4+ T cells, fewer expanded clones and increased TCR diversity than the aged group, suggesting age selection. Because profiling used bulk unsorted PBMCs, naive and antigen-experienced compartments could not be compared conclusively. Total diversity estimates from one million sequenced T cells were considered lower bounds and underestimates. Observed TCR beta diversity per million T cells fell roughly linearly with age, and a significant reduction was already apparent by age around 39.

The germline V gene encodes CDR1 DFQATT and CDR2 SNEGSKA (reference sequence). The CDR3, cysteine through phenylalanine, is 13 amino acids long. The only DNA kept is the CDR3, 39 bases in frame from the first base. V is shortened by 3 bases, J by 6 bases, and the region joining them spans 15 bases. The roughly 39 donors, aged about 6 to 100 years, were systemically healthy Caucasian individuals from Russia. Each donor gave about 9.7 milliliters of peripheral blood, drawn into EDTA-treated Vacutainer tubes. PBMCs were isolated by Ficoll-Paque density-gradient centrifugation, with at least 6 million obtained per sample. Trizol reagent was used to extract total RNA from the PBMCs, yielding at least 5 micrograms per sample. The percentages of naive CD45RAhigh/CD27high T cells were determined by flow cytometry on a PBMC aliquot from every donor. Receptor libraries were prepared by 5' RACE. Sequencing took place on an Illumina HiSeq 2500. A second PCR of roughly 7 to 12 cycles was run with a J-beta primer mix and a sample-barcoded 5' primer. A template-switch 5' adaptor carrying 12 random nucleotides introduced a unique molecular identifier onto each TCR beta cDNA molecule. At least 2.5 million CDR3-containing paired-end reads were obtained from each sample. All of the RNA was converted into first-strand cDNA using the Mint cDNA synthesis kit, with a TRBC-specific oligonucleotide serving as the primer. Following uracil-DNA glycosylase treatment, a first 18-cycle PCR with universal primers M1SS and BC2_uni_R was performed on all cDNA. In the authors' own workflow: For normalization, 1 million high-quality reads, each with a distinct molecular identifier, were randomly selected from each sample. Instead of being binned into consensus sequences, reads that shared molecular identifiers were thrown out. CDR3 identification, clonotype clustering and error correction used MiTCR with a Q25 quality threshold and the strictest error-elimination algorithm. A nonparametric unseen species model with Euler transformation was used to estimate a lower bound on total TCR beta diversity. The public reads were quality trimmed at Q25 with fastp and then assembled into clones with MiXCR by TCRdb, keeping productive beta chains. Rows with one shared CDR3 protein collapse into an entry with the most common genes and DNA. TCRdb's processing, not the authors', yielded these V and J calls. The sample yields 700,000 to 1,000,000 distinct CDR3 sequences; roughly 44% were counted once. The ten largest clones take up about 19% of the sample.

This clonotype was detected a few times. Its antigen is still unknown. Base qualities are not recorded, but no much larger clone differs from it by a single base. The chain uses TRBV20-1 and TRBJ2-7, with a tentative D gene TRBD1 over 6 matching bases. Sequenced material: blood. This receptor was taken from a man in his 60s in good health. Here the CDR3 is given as CSASSGVGVEQYF. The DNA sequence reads TGCAGTGCTAGTTCAGGGGTTGGGGTCGAGCAGTACTTC.